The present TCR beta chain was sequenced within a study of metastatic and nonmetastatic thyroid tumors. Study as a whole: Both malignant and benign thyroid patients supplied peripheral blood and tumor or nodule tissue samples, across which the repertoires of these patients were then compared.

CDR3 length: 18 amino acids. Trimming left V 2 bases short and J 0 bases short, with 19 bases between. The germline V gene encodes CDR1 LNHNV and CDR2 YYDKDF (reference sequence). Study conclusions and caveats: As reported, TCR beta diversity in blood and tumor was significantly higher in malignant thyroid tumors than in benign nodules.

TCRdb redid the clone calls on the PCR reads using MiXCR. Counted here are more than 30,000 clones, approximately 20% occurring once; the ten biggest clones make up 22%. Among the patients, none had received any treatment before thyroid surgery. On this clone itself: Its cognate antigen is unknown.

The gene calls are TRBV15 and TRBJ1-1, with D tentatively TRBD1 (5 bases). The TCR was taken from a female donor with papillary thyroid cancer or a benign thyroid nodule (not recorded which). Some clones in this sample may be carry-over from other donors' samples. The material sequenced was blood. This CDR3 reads CATSRPASYGAVNTEAFF. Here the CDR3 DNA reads TGTGCCACCAGCAGACCCGCCTCCTATGGGGCGGTGAACACTGAAGCTTTCTTT.